One and the same sample provided the 27 T cell receptor beta chains below, sequenced in a study of T cell responses to AZD1222 COVID-19 vaccine (dated by TCRdb to the early 2020s). The method was the immunoSEQ multiplex PCR assay. TCRdb's version of the immuneACCESS table is confined to in-frame rearrangements and falls short of the full clone set. An unresolved V gene accounts for under half of the shortfall where checked; the remainder is of unknown origin. The sample profile shows under 70,000 clones; roughly 80% of them were found once. Approximately 21% of the sample comes from the top ten. The time point label, as the study defines it: baseline before first vaccination. The material was peripheral blood, obtained on day 0 of AZD1222 vaccination. These receptor sequences come from an adult in good health.

The chain uses TRBV6-2 or TRBV6-3 and TRBJ2-3; 9 bases fit TRBD2. With 4 bases clipped from V and 2 bases from J, the junction kept 10 bases outside the gene matches. The CDR3 contains 17 residues. Looked up from germline, CDR1 is MNHEY and CDR2 is SVGEGT. As DNA, the CDR3 is TGTGCCAGCAGTTGGACGACTAGCGGCTTCCACACAGATACGCAGTATTTT. As protein: CASSWTTSGFHTDTQYF.

The chain couples TRBV19 to TRBJ1-2; D may be TRBD1 (6 bases). Germline values: CDR1 LNHDA, CDR2 SQIVND (reference sequence). V lost 5 bases to trimming and J lost 4 bases, with 14 bases between them. This CDR3 region has 14 residues. CDR3 residues: CASSSPGQSYGYTF. The CDR3 region has the DNA TGTGCCAGTAGTTCTCCGGGACAAAGCTATGGCTACACCTTC.

The rearrangement uses TRBV28 and TRBJ1-5; D is uncertain. CDR1 MDHEN and CDR2 SYDVKM come from the germline V gene. CDR3 size: 12 residues. The V end lost 4 bases, the J end lost 2 bases, and 3 bases lay between the germline ends. The CDR3 reads CASSWGNQPQHF. The CDR3 coding sequence is TGTGCCAGCAGTTGGGGCAATCAGCCCCAGCATTTT.

The chain joins TRBV27 to TRBJ1-5, with a possible D match to TRBD1 (5 bases). The V and J ends lost 4 bases and 6 bases respectively, with 19 bases between them. From germline, CDR1 is MNHEY and CDR2 SMNVEV (reference sequence). The CDR3 has 16 residues. The DNA for the CDR3 is TGTGCCAGCAGTTCTCTTCAGAGAGGTGGGGGTCAGCCCCAGCATTTT. Protein: CASSSLQRGGGQPQHF.

The chain joins TRBV27 to TRBJ2-7, with 10 bases aligning to TRBD2. V gave up 10 bases and J gave up 3 bases; unmatched junction bases: 12. The CDR3 runs to 15 residues. Germline CDR1 is MNHEY and CDR2 is SMNVEV (reference sequence). The CDR3 nucleotides read TGTGCCACAAACAAAAAAGCGGGAGGGATCTACGAGCAGTACTTC. Translated: CATNKKAGGIYEQYF.

This clone has a single count. The chain recombines TRBV27 with TRBJ2-7; 7 bases agree with TRBD2. The CDR3 totals 12 residues. Germline V lookup: CDR1 MNHEY, CDR2 SMNVEV (reference sequence). Unmatched junction bases numbered 2, after V lost 3 bases and J lost 6 bases. DNA for the CDR3: TGTGCCAGCAGTTTGTGGGGGGGCGAGCAGTACTTC. It encodes CASSLWGGEQYF.

V and J are TRBV5-1 and TRBJ2-3; 7 bases are a match to TRBD1. Trimming removed 0 bases from V and 8 bases from J; junction bases left unmatched: 9. Germline CDR1 SGHRS, CDR2 YFSETQ. This CDR3 comprises 15 residues. CDR3 nucleotides: TGCGCCAGCAGCTTGGCCGAAGGGGGCGCGGGTACGCAGTATTTT. Its protein product is CASSLAEGGAGTQYF.

V usage is TRBV11-1 and J usage is TRBJ2-3, with D unclear. Germline V gene lookup returns CDR1 SGHAT and CDR2 FQDESV (reference sequence). The CDR3 totals 12 residues. V dropped 3 bases and J dropped 4 bases, with 5 bases sitting between them. CDR3 bases: TGTGCCAGCAGCTTCGTGGCAGATACGCAGTATTTT. Protein sequence: CASSFVADTQYF. Full variable domain (outside the CDR3, taken from reference TRBV11-1 and TRBJ2-3): EAEVAQSPRYKITEKSQAVAFWCDPISGHATLYWYRQILGQGPELLVQFQDESVVDDSQLPKDRFSAERLKGVDSTLKIQPAELGDSAMYLCASSFVADTQYFGPGTRLTVL.

The chain links TRBV7-2 to TRBJ2-7; D is undetermined. The CDR3 contains 16 residues. Trimming shortened V by 1 base and J by 0 bases, and 13 bases separated the two germline ends. Germline-derived CDR1 and CDR2 are SGHTA and FQGNSA. CDR3 sequence reads: CASSLGFRTSSYEQYF. The CDR3 DNA is TGTGCCAGCAGCTTAGGGTTTAGGACGAGCTCCTACGAGCAGTACTTC.

This clone was detected a few times. The chain joins TRBV5-1 to TRBJ1-2, with 8 nucleotides matching TRBD1. The CDR3 extends over 13 amino acids. Germline CDR1 is SGHRS and CDR2 is YFSETQ. The V and J ends lost 1 base and 7 bases, in that order; junction bases with no gene match: 3. This CDR3 reads CASSLIQGAGYTF. The CDR3 nucleotides are TGCGCCAGCAGCTTGATCCAGGGGGCTGGCTACACCTTC.

The gene calls are TRBV4-2 and TRBJ2-2; D is unresolved. Germline V gene sequence: CDR1 LGHNA, CDR2 YNFKEQ. Deletions cut 2 bases from V and 3 bases from J, with 10 bases between. This CDR3 has 15 amino acids. The CDR3 spells CASSQSDRDTGELFF. CDR3 bases: TGTGCCAGCAGCCAATCAGACCGGGACACCGGGGAGCTGTTTTTT.

This clone was found a few times. The genes are TRBV7-9 and TRBJ1-2; no clear D gene. CDR3 size: 14 residues. Trimming took off 1 base at V and 8 bases at J, with 14 bases between the two ends. Per germline, CDR1 SEHNR and CDR2 FQNEAQ (reference sequence). CDR3 DNA sequence: TGTGCCAGCAGCTTAGTTGCAGGATTGCGGGGCTACACCTTC. Its translation: CASSLVAGLRGYTF.

V and J are TRBV3-1 (or the pseudogene TRBV3-2) and TRBJ1-2, with D possibly being TRBD1 (6 bases). The germline CDR1 and CDR2 sequences are LGHDT and YNNKEL (reference sequence). Trimming cost V 3 bases and J 4 bases, with 15 bases left between them. The CDR3 totals 15 residues. The CDR3 DNA reads TGTGCCAGCAGCCACACAACGGACAGTGGCTATGGCTACACCTTC. This codes for CASSHTTDSGYGYTF.

This chain joins TRBV2 and TRBJ1-2; D might be TRBD1 (5 bases). The V end was cut by 3 bases, the J end by 0 bases, with 5 bases between. Germline CDR1 reads SNHLY; CDR2 reads FYNNEI. This CDR3 comprises 13 residues. CDR3: CASSEGANYGYTF. The CDR3 coding sequence is TGTGCCAGCAGTGAGGGGGCTAACTATGGCTACACCTTC.

The chain uses TRBV23-1 and TRBJ1-1; D is unresolved. TRBV23-1 is designated an ORF whose function remains uncertain. The CDR3 has 14 amino acids. Trimming left V 1 base short and J 1 base short, with 7 bases between. The CDR3 coding sequence is TGCGCCAGCAGTCAATTGAAAGAGAACACTGAAGCTTTCTTT. Translation gives CASSQLKENTEAFF.

This chain connects TRBV30 to TRBJ1-2; the match to TRBD1 covers 9 bases. V dropped 1 base and J dropped 1; count of bases not matched to a gene: 4. This CDR3 region has 15 residues. Germline V lookup: CDR1 GTSNPN, CDR2 SVGIG (reference sequence). This CDR3 reads CAWSARGQGNYGYTF. In nucleotides, the CDR3 is TGTGCCTGGAGTGCCCGGGGACAGGGTAACTATGGCTACACCTTC.

V usage is TRBV6-5 and J usage is TRBJ1-1; no clear D gene. Per germline, CDR1 MNHEY and CDR2 SVGAGI. Trimming cost V 7 bases and J 6 bases, with 15 bases left between them. CDR3 length: 13 residues. The CDR3 reads CASTHPNSPEAFF. The CDR3 DNA sequence: TGTGCCAGCACTCACCCCAATTCACCTGAAGCTTTCTTT.

This clone was recorded once. The genes are TRBV27 and TRBJ2-1; tentatively, D is TRBD1 or TRBD2 (5 bases each). The CDR3 length is 13 residues. Germline V gene lookup returns CDR1 MNHEY and CDR2 SMNVEV (reference sequence). Trimming shortened V by 4 bases and J by 6 bases, and 10 bases separated the two germline ends. This CDR3 is CASSWDGPNEQFF. DNA of the CDR3: TGTGCCAGCAGTTGGGACGGCCCCAATGAGCAGTTCTTC.

V and J are TRBV7-2 and TRBJ2-5; 7 nucleotides align to TRBD2. Germline V gene lookup returns CDR1 SGHTA and CDR2 FQGNSA. This CDR3 is built from 15 residues. With V trimmed by 0 bases and J by 7 bases, 8 bases remained unmatched. CDR3 loop: CASSLAPSGAGTQYF. CDR3 in DNA: TGTGCCAGCAGCTTAGCCCCTAGCGGCGCAGGGACCCAGTACTTC.

This clone occurred a few times. The V gene is TRBV7-3, the J gene TRBJ1-2; TRBD1 might be the D (5 bases). V was cut by 2 bases and J by 6 bases, with 13 bases left in between. This CDR3 spans 14 amino acids. CDR1 is SGHTA, CDR2 FQGTGA, per germline. CDR3 sequence reads: CASSLRQGGDGYTF. The DNA of the CDR3 is TGTGCCAGCAGCTTACGCCAGGGCGGCGATGGCTACACCTTC.

This clone was seen a single time. The chain couples TRBV27 to TRBJ1-2; 8 nucleotides match TRBD1. The length of the CDR3 is 13 residues. The trim removed 6 bases at V and 7 bases at J, leaving 7 bases unmatched. CDR1 MNHEY and CDR2 SMNVEV come from the germline V gene (reference sequence). The DNA of the CDR3 is TGTGCCAGCAGGCCGGACAGGGATTCTGGCTACACCTTC. Amino acid sequence: CASRPDRDSGYTF.

CDR3 in amino acids: CASRRLAGLSTDTQYF. DNA of the CDR3: TGTGCCAGCAGAAGACTAGCGGGACTCAGCACAGATACGCAGTATTTT. The chain has TRBV28 and TRBJ2-3, with TRBD2 matching 11 bases. Germline-derived CDR1 and CDR2 are MDHEN and SYDVKM. V trimming: 6 bases; J trimming: 0 bases; junction bases outside the gene matches: 5. The CDR3 sequence is 16 residues long.

The CDR3, as DNA: TGTGCCAGCAGTGCAGGGACAGGGGTTAAAGAGACCCAGTACTTC. Translated: CASSAGTGVKETQYF. The rearrangement uses TRBV6-1 and TRBJ2-5, with 10 bases identical to TRBD1. Trimming removed 4 bases from V and 3 bases from J; junction bases left unmatched: 5. This CDR3 is 15 amino acids long. Germline CDR1 MNHNS, CDR2 SASEGT.

The genes are TRBV24-1 and TRBJ2-5; the D gene is possibly TRBD1 (5 bases). The CDR3 length is 14 residues. V lost 3 bases to trimming and J lost 5 bases, with 12 bases between them. Germline loops: CDR1 KGHDR, CDR2 SFDVKD. As DNA, the CDR3 is TGTGCCACCAGTGATGGCAGGGTGACCGAGACCCAGTACTTC. Translating it yields CATSDGRVTETQYF.

The chain is built from TRBV19 and TRBJ2-2, with 7 nucleotides matching TRBD1. In germline, CDR1 is LNHDA, CDR2 SQIVND (reference sequence). V dropped 7 bases and J dropped 1; count of bases not matched to a gene: 6. This CDR3 has 15 residues. The CDR3 protein is CASTGTEGNTGELFF. Written as DNA, the CDR3 is TGTGCCAGTACCGGGACAGAGGGGAACACCGGGGAGCTGTTTTTT.

The J gene is TRBJ1-2, the V gene TRBV6-2 or TRBV6-3; D is unclear. CDR3 size: 13 residues. Between the trimmed V and J ends, which lost 4 bases and 0 bases, there was a span of 6 bases. Germline CDR1 reads MNHEY; CDR2 reads SVGEGT. The CDR3 DNA is TGTGCCAGCAGTTCAACAGCTAACTATGGCTACACCTTC. Encoded protein: CASSSTANYGYTF.

The rearrangement uses TRBV28 and TRBJ1-3; D is ambiguous. Germline assignment: CDR1 MDHEN and CDR2 SYDVKM. The V and J ends lost 4 bases and 4 bases respectively, with 11 bases between them. The CDR3 contains 14 residues. The DNA for the CDR3 is TGTGCCAGCAGTTCCGGGGTAGCGGGAAACACCATATATTTT. Residues: CASSSGVAGNTIYF.